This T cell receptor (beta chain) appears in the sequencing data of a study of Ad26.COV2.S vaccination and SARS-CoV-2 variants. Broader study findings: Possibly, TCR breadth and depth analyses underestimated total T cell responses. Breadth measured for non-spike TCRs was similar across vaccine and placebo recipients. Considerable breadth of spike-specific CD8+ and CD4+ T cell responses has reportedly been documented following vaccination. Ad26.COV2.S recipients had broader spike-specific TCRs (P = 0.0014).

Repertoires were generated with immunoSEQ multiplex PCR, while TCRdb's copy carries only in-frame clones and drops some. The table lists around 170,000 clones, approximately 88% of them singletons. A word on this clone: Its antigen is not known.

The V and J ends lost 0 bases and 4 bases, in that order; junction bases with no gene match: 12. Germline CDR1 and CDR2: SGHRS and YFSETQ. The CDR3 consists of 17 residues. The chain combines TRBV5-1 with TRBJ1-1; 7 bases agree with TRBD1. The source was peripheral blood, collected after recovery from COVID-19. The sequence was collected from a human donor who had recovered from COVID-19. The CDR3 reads CASSLALSRQGGTEAFF. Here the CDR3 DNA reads TGCGCCAGCAGCTTGGCCCTATCTAGACAGGGCGGCACTGAAGCTTTCTTT.